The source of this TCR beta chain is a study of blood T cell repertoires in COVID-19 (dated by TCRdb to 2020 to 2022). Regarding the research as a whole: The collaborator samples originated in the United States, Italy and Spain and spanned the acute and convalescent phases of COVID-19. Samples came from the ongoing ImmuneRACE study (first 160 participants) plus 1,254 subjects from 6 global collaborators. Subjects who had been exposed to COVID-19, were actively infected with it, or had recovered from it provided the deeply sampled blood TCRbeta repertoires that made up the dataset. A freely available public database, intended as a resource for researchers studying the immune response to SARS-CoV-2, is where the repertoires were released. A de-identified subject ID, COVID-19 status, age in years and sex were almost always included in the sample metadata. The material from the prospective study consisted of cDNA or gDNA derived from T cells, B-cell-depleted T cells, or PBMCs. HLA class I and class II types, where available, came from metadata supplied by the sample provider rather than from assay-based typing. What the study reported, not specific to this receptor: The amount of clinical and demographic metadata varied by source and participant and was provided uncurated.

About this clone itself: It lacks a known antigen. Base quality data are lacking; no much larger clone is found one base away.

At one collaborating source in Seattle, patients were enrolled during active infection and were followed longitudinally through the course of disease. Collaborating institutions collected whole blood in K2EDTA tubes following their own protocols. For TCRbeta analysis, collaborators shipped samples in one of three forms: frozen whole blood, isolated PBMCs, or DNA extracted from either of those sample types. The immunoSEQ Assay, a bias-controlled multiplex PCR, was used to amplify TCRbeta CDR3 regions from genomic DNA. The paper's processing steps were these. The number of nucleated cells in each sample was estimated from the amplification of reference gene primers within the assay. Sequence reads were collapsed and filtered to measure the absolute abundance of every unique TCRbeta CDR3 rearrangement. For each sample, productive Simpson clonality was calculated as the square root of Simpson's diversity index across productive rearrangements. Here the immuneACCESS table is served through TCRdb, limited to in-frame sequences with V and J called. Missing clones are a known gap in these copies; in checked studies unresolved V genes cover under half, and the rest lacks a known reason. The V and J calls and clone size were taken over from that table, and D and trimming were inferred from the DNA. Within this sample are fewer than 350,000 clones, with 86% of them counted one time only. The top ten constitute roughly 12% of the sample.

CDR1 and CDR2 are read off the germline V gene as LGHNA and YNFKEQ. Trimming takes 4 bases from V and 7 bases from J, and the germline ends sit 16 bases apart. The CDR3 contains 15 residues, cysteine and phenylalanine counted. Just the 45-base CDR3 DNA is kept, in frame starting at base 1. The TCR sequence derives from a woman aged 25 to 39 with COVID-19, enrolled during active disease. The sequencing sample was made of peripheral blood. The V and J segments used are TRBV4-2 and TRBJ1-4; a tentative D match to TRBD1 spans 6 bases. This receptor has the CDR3 CASSPLVGAFEKLFF. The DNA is TGTGCCAGCAGCCCTCTGGTGGGGGCGTTTGAAAAACTGTTTTTT.